This T cell receptor (beta chain) derives from a study of blood T cells in healthy people across ages. Broader study findings: Researchers said unsorted PBMCs prevented a conclusive naive versus antigen-experienced comparison.

This CDR3 comprises 12 residues. Germline lookup yields CDR1 LNHDA and CDR2 SQIVND (reference sequence). V was clipped by 10 bases and J by 2 bases, with 11 bases between them. This clonotype was seen a few times. As yet, its antigen is unknown. The second PCR ran roughly 7 to 12 cycles with a sample-barcoded 5' primer and J-beta primers. Via MiXCR, TCRdb re-called the 5' RACE reads, giving one row per CDR3 protein. Among roughly 550,000 distinct CDR3 sequences listed, 24% were seen once. A further study also used this sample, focusing on T cells of mothers and their children.

This clonotype was obtained from a boy aged 5-17 years in good health. V gene TRBV19 combines with J gene TRBJ1-1, with D unresolved. The specimen was blood. The CDR3 loop is CATCHGNTEAFF. As DNA, the CDR3 is TGTGCCACTTGTCATGGAAACACTGAAGCTTTCTTT.